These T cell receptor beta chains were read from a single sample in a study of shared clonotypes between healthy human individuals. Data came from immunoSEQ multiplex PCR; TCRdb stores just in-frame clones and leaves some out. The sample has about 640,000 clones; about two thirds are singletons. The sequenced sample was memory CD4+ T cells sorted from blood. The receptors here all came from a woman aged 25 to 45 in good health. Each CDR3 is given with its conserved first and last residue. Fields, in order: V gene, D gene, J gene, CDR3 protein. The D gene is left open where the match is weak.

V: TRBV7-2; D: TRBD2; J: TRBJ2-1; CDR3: CASSLGTRAYNEQFF
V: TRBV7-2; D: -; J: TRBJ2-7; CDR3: CASSSYRTPYEQYF
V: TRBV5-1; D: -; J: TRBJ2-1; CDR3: CASSSGSPNEQFF
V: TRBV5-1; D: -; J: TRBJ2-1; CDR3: CASSLGGSVNNEQFF
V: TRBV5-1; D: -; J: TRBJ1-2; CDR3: CASSPRVGSQLSNYGYTF
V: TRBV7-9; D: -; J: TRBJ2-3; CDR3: CASSLGGAFLDTQYF
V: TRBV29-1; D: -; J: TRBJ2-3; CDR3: CSVVRAETDTQYF
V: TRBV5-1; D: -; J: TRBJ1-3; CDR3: CASSLSDSGNTIYF
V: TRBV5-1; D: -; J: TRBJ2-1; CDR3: CASSASLTGPSSEQFF
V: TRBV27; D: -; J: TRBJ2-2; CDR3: CASSLLARSDTGELFF
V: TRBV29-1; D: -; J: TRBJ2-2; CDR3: CSGRRTESTGELFF
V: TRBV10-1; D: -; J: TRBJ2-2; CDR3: CASSVGVTGELFF
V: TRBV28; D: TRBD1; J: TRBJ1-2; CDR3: CASSPGTGGMSYTF
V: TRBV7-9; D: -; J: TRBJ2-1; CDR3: CASSRVTSLGQFF
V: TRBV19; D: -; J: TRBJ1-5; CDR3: CASIKGRNQPQHF
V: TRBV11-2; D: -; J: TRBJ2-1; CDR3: CASIPRQLYNEQFF
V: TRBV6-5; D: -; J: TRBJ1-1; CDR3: CASSYFGGSNTEAFF
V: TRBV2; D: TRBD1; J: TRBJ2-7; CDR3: CASSGQGGSYEQYF
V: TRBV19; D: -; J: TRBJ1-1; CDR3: CASSIGGNTEAFF
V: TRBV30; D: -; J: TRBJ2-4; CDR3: CAWSPFKNIQYF
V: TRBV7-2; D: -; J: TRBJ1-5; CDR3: CASSFPGAGQPQHF